The clone carrying this T cell receptor beta chain was counted only a few times. Assay: immunoSEQ multiplex PCR; the TCRdb copy retains only in-frame clones and omits some. The top ten hold roughly 10% of the sample, which has 60,000 to 70,000 clones, 79% seen once. This specimen comes from a study of radiotherapy plus CTLA-4 blockade in lung cancer. On the study more broadly: Disease control was present in 30% to 40% of patients, and objective responses in about 18%.

The receptor was isolated from a human donor with non-small cell lung cancer who had a complete response to radiotherapy plus ipilimumab. The source was peripheral blood, collected from a patient treated with radiotherapy plus ipilimumab.

CDR3 DNA: TGTGCCAGTAGTATGGGAGACAGGAATGAAAAACTGTTTTTT. Protein product: CASSMGDRNEKLFF. This chain connects TRBV19 to TRBJ1-4, with D tentatively TRBD1 (6 bases). The CDR3 runs 14 residues. The V and J ends lost 3 bases and 5 bases respectively, with 10 bases between them. CDR1 LNHDA and CDR2 SQIVND come from the germline V gene (reference sequence).